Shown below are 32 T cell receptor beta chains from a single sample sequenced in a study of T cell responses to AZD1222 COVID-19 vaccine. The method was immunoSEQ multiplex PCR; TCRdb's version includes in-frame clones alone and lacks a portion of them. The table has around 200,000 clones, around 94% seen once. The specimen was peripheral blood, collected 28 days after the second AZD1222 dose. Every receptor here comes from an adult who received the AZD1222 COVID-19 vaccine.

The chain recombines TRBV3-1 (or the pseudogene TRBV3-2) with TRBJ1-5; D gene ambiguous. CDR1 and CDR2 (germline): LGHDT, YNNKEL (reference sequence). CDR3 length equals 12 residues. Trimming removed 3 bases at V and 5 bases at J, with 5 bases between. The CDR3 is CASSHPHQPQHF. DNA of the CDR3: TGTGCCAGCAGCCATCCCCATCAGCCCCAGCATTTT.

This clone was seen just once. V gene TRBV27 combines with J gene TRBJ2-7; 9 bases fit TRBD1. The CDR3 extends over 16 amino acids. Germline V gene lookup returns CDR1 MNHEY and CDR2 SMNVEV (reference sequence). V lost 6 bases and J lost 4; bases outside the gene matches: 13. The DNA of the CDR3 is TGTGCCAGCAGGCCCAACCCCGGGACAGGGCCATACGAGCAGTACTTC. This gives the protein CASRPNPGTGPYEQYF.

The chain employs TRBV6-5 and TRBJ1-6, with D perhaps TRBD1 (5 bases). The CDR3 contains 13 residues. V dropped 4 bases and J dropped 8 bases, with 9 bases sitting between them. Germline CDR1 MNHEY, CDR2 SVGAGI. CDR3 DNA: TGTGCCAGCAGTTCATTCAGGGATTCACCCCTCCACTTT. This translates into CASSSFRDSPLHF.

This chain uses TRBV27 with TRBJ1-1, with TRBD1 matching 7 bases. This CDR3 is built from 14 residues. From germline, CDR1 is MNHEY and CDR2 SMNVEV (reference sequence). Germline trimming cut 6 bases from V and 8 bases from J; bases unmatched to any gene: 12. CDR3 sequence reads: CASRSRQGLGEAFF. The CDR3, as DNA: TGTGCCAGCAGATCCAGACAGGGACTCGGCGAAGCTTTCTTT.

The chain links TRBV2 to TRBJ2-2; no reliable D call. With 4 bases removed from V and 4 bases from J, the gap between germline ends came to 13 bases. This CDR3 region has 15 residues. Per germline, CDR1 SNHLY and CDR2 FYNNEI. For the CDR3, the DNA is TGTGCCAGCAGTGTAGGCCCATCCGGCACCGGGGAGCTGTTTTTT. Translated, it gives CASSVGPSGTGELFF.

In DNA, the CDR3 is TGTGCCAGCAGCCAAGAGAACAGGGAAGAGACCCAGTACTTC. Residues: CASSQENREETQYF. The rearrangement links TRBV14 to TRBJ2-5; D is possibly TRBD1 (6 bases). Germline lookup yields CDR1 SGHDN and CDR2 FVKESK. Trimming removed 0 bases at V and 3 bases at J, with 8 bases between. CDR3 size: 14 residues.

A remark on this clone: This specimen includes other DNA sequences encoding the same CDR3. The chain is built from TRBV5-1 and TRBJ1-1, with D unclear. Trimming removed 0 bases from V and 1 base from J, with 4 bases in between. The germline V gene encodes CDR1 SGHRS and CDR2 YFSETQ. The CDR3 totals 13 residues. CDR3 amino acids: CASSLAGNTEAFF. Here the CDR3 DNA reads TGCGCCAGCAGCTTGGCCGGGAACACTGAAGCTTTCTTT.

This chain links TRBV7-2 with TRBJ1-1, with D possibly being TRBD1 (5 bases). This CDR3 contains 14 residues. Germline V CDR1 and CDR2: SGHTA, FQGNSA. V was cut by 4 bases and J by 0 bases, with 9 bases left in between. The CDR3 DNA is TGTGCCAGCAGCTCCAGGGTGATGAACACTGAAGCTTTCTTT. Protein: CASSSRVMNTEAFF.

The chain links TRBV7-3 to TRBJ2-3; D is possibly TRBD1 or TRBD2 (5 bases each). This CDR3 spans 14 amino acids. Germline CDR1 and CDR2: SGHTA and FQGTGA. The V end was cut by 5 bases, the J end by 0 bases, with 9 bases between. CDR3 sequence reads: CASSPGASTDTQYF. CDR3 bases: TGTGCCAGCAGCCCCGGGGCGAGCACAGATACGCAGTATTTT.

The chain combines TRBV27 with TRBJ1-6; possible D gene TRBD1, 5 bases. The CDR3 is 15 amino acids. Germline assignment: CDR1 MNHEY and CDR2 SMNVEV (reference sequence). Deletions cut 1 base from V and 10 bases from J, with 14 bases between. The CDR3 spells CASSLYPREGSPLHF. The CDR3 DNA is TGTGCCAGCAGTTTATATCCCAGGGAGGGCTCACCCCTCCACTTT.

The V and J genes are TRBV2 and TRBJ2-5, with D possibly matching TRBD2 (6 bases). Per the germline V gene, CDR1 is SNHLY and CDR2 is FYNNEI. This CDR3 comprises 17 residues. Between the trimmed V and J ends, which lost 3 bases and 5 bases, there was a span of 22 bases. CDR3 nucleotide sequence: TGTGCCAGCAGTGAGGGAGTGGGGGAGGTGGGAGAGGAGACCCAGTACTTC. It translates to CASSEGVGEVGEETQYF.

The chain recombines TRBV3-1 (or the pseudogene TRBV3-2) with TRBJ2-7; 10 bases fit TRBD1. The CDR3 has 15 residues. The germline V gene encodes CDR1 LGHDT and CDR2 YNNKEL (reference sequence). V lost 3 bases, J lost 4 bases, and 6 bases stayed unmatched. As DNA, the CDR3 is TGTGCCAGCAGCCACCCGGGACAGGGGACGTACGAGCAGTACTTC. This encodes CASSHPGQGTYEQYF.

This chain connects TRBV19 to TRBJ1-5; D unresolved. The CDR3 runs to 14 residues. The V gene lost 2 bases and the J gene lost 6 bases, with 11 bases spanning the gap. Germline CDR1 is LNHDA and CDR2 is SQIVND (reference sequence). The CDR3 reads CASSIKGSGQPQHF. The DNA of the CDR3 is TGTGCCAGTAGTATAAAGGGTAGCGGTCAGCCCCAGCATTTT.

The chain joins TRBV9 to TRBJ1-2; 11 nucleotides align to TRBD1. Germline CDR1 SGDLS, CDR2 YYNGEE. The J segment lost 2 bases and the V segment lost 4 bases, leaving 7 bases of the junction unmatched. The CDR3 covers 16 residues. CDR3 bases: TGTGCCAGCAGCTCCGGGACAGGGGGTAGGAACTATGGCTACACCTTC. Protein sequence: CASSSGTGGRNYGYTF. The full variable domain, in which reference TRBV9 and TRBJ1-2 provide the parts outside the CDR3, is DSGVTQTPKHLITATGQRVTLRCSPRSGDLSVYWYQQSLDQGLQFLIQYYNGEERAKGNILERFSAQQFPDLHSELNLSSLELGDSALYFCASSSGTGGRNYGYTFGSGTRLTVV.

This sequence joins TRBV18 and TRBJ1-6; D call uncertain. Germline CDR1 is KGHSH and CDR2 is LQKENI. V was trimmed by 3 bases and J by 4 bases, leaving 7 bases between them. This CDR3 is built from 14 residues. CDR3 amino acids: CASSPGVYNSPLHF. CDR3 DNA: TGTGCCAGCTCACCCGGGGTATATAATTCACCCCTCCACTTT.

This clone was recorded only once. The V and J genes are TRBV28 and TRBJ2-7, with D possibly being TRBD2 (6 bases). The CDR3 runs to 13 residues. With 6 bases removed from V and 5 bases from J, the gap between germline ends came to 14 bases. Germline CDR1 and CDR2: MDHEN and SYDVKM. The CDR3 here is CASRLAARHEQYF. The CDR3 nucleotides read TGTGCCAGCAGACTAGCCGCTCGTCACGAGCAGTACTTC.

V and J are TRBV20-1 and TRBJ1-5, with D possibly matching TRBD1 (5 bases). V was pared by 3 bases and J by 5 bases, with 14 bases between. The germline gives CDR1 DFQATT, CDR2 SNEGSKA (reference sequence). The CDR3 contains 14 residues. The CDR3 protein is CSASNRAGHQPQHF. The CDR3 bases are TGCAGTGCTAGTAATCGGGCAGGGCATCAGCCCCAGCATTTT.

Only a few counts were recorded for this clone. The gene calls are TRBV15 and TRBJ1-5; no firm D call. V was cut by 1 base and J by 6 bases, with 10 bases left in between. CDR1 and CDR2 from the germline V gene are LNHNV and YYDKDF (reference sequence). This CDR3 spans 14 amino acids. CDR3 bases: TGTGCCACCAGCAGAGTAGGGTCTTTTCAGCCCCAGCATTTT. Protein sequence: CATSRVGSFQPQHF. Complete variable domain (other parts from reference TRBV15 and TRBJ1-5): DAMVIQNPRYQVTQFGKPVTLSCSQTLNHNVMYWYQQKSSQAPKLLFHYYDKDFNNEADTPDNFQSRRPNTSFCFLDIRSPGLGDTAMYLCATSRVGSFQPQHFGDGTRLSIL.

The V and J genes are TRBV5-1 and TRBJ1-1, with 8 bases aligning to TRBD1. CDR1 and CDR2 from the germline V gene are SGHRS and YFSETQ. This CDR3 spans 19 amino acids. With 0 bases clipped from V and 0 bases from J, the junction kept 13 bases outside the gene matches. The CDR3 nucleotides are TGCGCCAGCAGCTTGGACGGGACAGGCCCGATCAGAGTGAACACTGAAGCTTTCTTT. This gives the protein CASSLDGTGPIRVNTEAFF.

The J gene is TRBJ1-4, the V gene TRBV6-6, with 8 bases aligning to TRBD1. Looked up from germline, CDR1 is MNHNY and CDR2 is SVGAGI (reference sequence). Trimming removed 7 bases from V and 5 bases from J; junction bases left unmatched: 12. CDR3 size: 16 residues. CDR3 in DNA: TGTGCCAGCAACGTTAATTCAGGGGGCCCGAATGAAAAACTGTTTTTT. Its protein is CASNVNSGGPNEKLFF.

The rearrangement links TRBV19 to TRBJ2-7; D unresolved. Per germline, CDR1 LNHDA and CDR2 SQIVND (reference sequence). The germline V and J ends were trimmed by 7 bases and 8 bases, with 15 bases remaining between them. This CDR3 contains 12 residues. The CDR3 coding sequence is TGTGCCAGTAAAACGGCATCTACGAAGCAGTACTTC. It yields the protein CASKTASTKQYF.

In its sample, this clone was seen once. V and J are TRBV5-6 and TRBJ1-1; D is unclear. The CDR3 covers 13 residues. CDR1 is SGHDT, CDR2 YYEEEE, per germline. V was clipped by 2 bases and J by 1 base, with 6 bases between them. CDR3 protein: CASSFRGNTEAFF. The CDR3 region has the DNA TGTGCCAGCAGCTTCAGAGGGAACACTGAAGCTTTCTTT.

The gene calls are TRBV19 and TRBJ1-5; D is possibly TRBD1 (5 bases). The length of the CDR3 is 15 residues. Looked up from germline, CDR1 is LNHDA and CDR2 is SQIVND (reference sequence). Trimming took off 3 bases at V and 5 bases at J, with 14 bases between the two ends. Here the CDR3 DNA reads TGTGCCAGTAGTATTGAGGAGGGGATAGATCAGCCCCAGCATTTT. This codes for CASSIEEGIDQPQHF. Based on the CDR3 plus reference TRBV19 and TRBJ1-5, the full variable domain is DGGITQSPKYLFRKEGQNVTLSCEQNLNHDAMYWYRQDPGQGLRLIYYSQIVNDFQKGDIAEGYSVSREKKESFPLTVTSAQKNPTAFYLCASSIEEGIDQPQHFGDGTRLSIL.

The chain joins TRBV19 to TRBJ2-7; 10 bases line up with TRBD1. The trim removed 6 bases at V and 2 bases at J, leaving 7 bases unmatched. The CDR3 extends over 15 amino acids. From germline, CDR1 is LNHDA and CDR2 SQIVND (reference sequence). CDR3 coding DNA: TGTGCCAGTAGGATGGACAGGGGGAGGACCTACGAGCAGTACTTC. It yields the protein CASRMDRGRTYEQYF. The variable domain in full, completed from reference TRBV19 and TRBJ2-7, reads DGGITQSPKYLFRKEGQNVTLSCEQNLNHDAMYWYRQDPGQGLRLIYYSQIVNDFQKGDIAEGYSVSREKKESFPLTVTSAQKNPTAFYLCASRMDRGRTYEQYFGPGTRLTVT.

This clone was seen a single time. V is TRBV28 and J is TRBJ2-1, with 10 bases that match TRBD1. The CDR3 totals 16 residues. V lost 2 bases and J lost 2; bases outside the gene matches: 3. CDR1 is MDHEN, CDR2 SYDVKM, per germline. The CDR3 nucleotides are TGTGCCAGCAGTTTAGAAGGGACAGGGGCCTACAATGAGCAGTTCTTC. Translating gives CASSLEGTGAYNEQFF.

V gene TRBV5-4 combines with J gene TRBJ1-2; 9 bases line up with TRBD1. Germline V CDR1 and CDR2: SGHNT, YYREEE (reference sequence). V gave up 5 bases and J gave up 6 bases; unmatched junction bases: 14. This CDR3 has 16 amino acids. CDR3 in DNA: TGTGCCAGCAGTTCGAATACAGGGGGCGCGAGAGATGGCTACACCTTC. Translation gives CASSSNTGGARDGYTF.

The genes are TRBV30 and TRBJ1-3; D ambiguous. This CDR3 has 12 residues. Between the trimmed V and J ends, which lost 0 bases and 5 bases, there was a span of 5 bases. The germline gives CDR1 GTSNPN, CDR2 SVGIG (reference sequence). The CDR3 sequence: CAWSVHRNTIYF. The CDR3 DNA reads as TGTGCCTGGAGTGTACATCGAAACACCATATATTTT. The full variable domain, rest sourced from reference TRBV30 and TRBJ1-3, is SQTIHQWPATLVQPVGSPLSLECTVEGTSNPNLYWYRQAAGRGLQLLFYSVGIGQISSEVPQNLSASRPQDRQFILSSKKLLLSDSGFYLCAWSVHRNTIYFGEGSWLTVV.

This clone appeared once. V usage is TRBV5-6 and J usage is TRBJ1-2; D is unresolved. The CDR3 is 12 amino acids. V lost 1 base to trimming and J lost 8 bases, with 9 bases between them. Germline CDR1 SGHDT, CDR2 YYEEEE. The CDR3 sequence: CASSLSASGYTF. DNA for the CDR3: TGTGCCAGCAGCTTGAGTGCGTCCGGCTACACCTTC.

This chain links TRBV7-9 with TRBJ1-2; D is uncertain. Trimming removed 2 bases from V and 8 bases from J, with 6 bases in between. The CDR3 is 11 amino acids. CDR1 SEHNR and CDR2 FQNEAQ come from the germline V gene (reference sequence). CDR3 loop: CASSLNVGYTF. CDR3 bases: TGTGCCAGCAGCTTAAATGTGGGCTACACCTTC.

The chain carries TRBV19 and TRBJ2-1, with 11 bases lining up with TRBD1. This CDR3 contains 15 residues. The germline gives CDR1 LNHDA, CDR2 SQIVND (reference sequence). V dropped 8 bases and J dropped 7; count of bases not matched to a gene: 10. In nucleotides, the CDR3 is TGTGCCAGTGGGGGCGGGACAGGGGGGGAGAATGAGCAGTTCTTC. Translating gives CASGGGTGGENEQFF.

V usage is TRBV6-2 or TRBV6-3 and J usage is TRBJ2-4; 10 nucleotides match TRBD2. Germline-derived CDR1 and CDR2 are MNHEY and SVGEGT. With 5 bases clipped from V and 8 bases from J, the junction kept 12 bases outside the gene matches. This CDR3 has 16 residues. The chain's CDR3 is CASSTSTSGFGDIQYF. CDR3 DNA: TGTGCCAGCAGTACCTCGACTAGCGGGTTCGGGGACATTCAGTACTTC.

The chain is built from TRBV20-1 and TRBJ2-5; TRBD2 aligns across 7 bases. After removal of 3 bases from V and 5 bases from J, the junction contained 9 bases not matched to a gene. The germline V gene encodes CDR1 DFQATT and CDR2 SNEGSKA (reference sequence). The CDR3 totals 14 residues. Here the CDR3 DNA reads TGCAGTGCTAGTAACGCGGGAGTAAGGGAGACCCAGTACTTC. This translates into CSASNAGVRETQYF.